The 23 T cell receptor beta chains below were found in one sample sequenced in a study of read filtering for tumor transcriptome and immune sequencing. Molecular barcoded adaptors covering alpha/delta and beta/gamma chains were used on around 370 ng RNA. TCRdb re-called the reads with MiXCR, one entry per CDR3 protein. The data show roughly 93,000 distinct CDR3 sequences, about 22% seen once. The sample comprised a population of CD138-negative cells sorted from bone marrow. The receptors here all came from a donor at least 40 years old with multiple myeloma.

This clonotype was counted a few times. The chain uses TRBV5-1 and TRBJ2-7; D not resolved. V lost 0 bases and J 2 bases, leaving 9 bases between the germline ends. The CDR3 has 14 residues. Germline CDR1 and CDR2: SGHRS and YFSETQ. The CDR3 region has the DNA TGCGCCAGCAGCTTGGGGGAACCCCCCTACGAGCAGTACTTC. Amino acid sequence: CASSLGEPPYEQYF.

V gene TRBV19 combines with J gene TRBJ1-1; no definite D call. The CDR3 spans 13 residues. Germline assignment: CDR1 LNHDA and CDR2 SQIVND (reference sequence). V lost 4 bases, J lost 4 bases, and 10 bases lay in between. CDR3 DNA sequence: TGTGCCAGTAGTACTGGAATAACCACTGAAGCTTTCTTT. Translation gives CASSTGITTEAFF.

To note about this clonotype: An end of the junction does not agree with germline; a read error may underlie this. This chain joins TRBV20-1 and TRBJ2-3; a possible D gene is TRBD2 (6 bases). This CDR3 spans 16 amino acids. CDR1 is DFQATT, CDR2 SNEGSKA, per germline (reference sequence). In nucleotides, the CDR3 is TGCAGTCCTAGTCTGGCCCCCGCGGGGTCCACAGATACGCAGTATTTT. Translated, it gives CSPSLAPAGSTDTQYF.

This clonotype was found many times. Written as DNA, the CDR3 is TGTGCCAGCAGACCTGGGGTAGGGGGCGGTTCTTACAATGAGCAGTTCTTC. It codes for CASRPGVGGGSYNEQFF. This chain joins TRBV7-2 and TRBJ2-1, with TRBD1 matching 7 bases. Germline trimming cut 6 bases from V and 4 bases from J; bases unmatched to any gene: 15. CDR1 and CDR2 (germline): SGHTA, FQGNSA. This CDR3 is built from 17 residues. Looking up the rest from reference TRBV7-2 and TRBJ2-1 gives the full variable domain: GAGVSQSPSNKVTEKGKDVELRCDPISGHTALYWYRQSLGQGLEFLIYFQGNSAPDKSGLPSDRFSAERTGGSVSTLTIQRTQQEDSAVYLCASRPGVGGGSYNEQFFGPGTRLTVL.

This clonotype was seen many times. This chain connects TRBV7-3 to TRBJ2-7; D is possibly TRBD1 (8 bases). From germline, CDR1 is SGHTA and CDR2 FQGTGA. The CDR3 spans 15 residues. Trimming cost V 1 base and J 1 base, with 11 bases left between them. In DNA, the CDR3 is TGTGCCAGCAGCTTAAACAGGGGGGGTTCCTACGAGCAGTACTTC. Its protein is CASSLNRGGSYEQYF.

As regards this clonotype: One end of the junction is discordant with germline, which a read error may explain. V gene TRBV5-5 combines with J gene TRBJ2-7, with unresolved D. CDR1 is SGHKS and CDR2 is YYEKEE in the germline V gene (reference sequence). CDR3 length: 15 amino acids. The CDR3 DNA is TGTGCCAGCAGCTTTTCGGCAGGCGTTTCCTACGAGCAGCACTTC. Protein: CASSFSAGVSYEQHF.

The chain is built from TRBV28 and TRBJ2-2, with 10 bases lining up with TRBD1. With V trimmed by 6 bases and J by 7 bases, 5 bases remained unmatched. The CDR3 runs 14 residues. Germline V CDR1 and CDR2: MDHEN, SYDVKM. As DNA, the CDR3 is TGTGCCAGCAGGGGACAGGGGAAGGTCGGGGAGCTGTTTTTT. This translates into CASRGQGKVGELFF.

At least ten counts were recorded for this clonotype. This chain connects TRBV12-3 or TRBV12-4 to TRBJ2-2; unclear D gene. The CDR3 covers 13 residues. Trimming stripped 2 bases from V and 5 bases from J, with 6 bases between. This chain's CDR3 is CASSLTDTGELFF. Here the CDR3 DNA reads TGTGCCAGCAGTTTAACCGATACCGGGGAGCTGTTTTTT.

Ten or more counts support this clonotype. The rearrangement links TRBV5-1 to TRBJ2-2; D is uncertain. V was clipped by 0 bases and J by 2 bases, with 5 bases between them. Per germline, CDR1 SGHRS and CDR2 YFSETQ. CDR3 length: 14 amino acids. This CDR3 is CASSLVANTGELFF. The DNA for the CDR3 is TGCGCCAGCAGCTTGGTTGCAAACACCGGGGAGCTGTTTTTT.

Details on this clonotype: With only one base between it and a far larger clone, this is likely a read error. This sequence joins TRBV6-5 and TRBJ2-1; D gene ambiguous. Germline assignment: CDR1 MNHEY and CDR2 SVGAGI. The CDR3 loop spans 15 amino acids. The V gene lost 8 bases and the J gene lost 1 base, with 15 bases spanning the gap. The CDR3 is CASGDRVWSYNEQFF. The CDR3 DNA is TGTGCCAGCGGTGATCGGGTATGGTCCTACAATGAGCAGTTCTTC.

This clonotype came up many times. The chain employs TRBV6-1 and TRBJ2-2; the match to TRBD1 covers 10 bases. Germline CDR1 MNHNS, CDR2 SASEGT. The trim removed 5 bases at V and 6 bases at J, leaving 3 bases unmatched. The CDR3 loop spans 14 amino acids. CDR3 loop: CASSTGQGSGELFF. CDR3 bases: TGTGCCAGCAGTACGGGACAGGGGTCCGGGGAGCTGTTTTTT.

Comment on this clonotype: This may be a read error, as it is one base from a much larger clone. The gene calls are TRBV2 and TRBJ1-2; D might be TRBD1 (5 bases). CDR3 size: 15 residues. CDR1 is SNHLY and CDR2 is FYNNEI in the germline V gene. CDR3 in amino acids: CDSSRTGGISYGYTF. The DNA for the CDR3 is TGTGACAGCAGTCGGACGGGGGGAATATCCTATGGCTACACCTTC.

The chain has TRBV7-3 and TRBJ1-5, with unresolved D. V was clipped by 2 bases and J by 6 bases, with 8 bases between them. The CDR3 covers 13 residues. CDR1 and CDR2 from the germline V gene are SGHTA and FQGTGA. The CDR3 DNA reads TGTGCCAGCAGCTTAGATAGGCGTCAGCCCCAGCATTTT. Translated: CASSLDRRQPQHF.

The chain employs TRBV18 and TRBJ2-3, with TRBD2 matching 10 bases. This CDR3 is 16 amino acids long. Germline trimming cut 3 bases from V and 1 base from J; bases unmatched to any gene: 4. Germline loops: CDR1 KGHSH, CDR2 LQKENI. Here the CDR3 reads CASSPGLAVRTDTQYF. The CDR3 bases are TGTGCCAGCTCACCCGGACTAGCGGTTCGCACAGATACGCAGTATTTT.

At least ten counts were recorded for this clonotype. The rearrangement uses TRBV6-6 and TRBJ2-1; D is ambiguous. Germline CDR1 reads MNHNY; CDR2 reads SVGAGI (reference sequence). Deletions cut 3 bases from V and 5 bases from J, with 8 bases between. This CDR3 comprises 13 residues. The CDR3 reads CASSYTPNNEQFF. For the CDR3, the DNA is TGTGCCAGCAGTTATACACCCAACAATGAGCAGTTCTTC.

This clonotype was seen many times. This chain connects TRBV28 to TRBJ2-3, with no clear D. The CDR3 extends over 16 amino acids. Germline values: CDR1 MDHEN, CDR2 SYDVKM. Trimming left V 5 bases short and J 1 base short, with 16 bases between. The CDR3 region is CASSHRRPSRTDTQYF. DNA for the CDR3: TGTGCCAGCAGTCACCGTCGGCCTTCCCGCACAGATACGCAGTATTTT.

This clonotype was detected many times. The junction differs from germline at one of its ends, possibly a read error. V usage is TRBV2 and J usage is TRBJ2-1, with D possibly matching TRBD2 (6 bases). This CDR3 contains 11 residues. From germline, CDR1 is SNHLY and CDR2 FYNNEI. In DNA, the CDR3 is TGTGCCAGCAGGGACTACATTGAGCAGTTCTTC. Its protein is CASRDYIEQFF.

This clonotype showed up many times. The chain combines TRBV10-3 with TRBJ2-1; D is undetermined. V was cut by 6 bases and J by 1 base, with 7 bases left in between. Germline V gives CDR1 ENHRY, CDR2 SYGVKD. This CDR3 contains 13 residues. CDR3 loop: CAISGNSYNEQFF. CDR3 DNA: TGTGCCATCAGCGGTAATTCCTACAATGAGCAGTTCTTC.

For this clonotype: A much bigger clone sits one base away, suggesting this may be a read error. The chain is built from TRBV20-1 and TRBJ1-1; D is uncertain. The CDR3 spans 12 residues. Germline CDR1 and CDR2: DFQATT and SNEGSKA (reference sequence). With 0 bases removed from V and 6 bases from J, the gap between germline ends came to 8 bases. The CDR3 here is CSAREVNSEAFF. The CDR3 DNA sequence: TGCAGTGCTAGAGAAGTAAACTCTGAAGCTTTCTTT.

This clonotype was observed many times. This rearrangement joins TRBV5-1 to TRBJ2-5; D unclear. With 4 bases removed from V and 1 base from J, the gap between germline ends came to 2 bases. Germline V gene lookup returns CDR1 SGHRS and CDR2 YFSETQ. The CDR3 covers 11 residues. The CDR3 reads CASSRQETQYF. DNA for the CDR3: TGCGCCAGCAGCCGCCAAGAGACCCAGTACTTC.

The genes are TRBV7-9 and TRBJ2-7, with 7 bases identical to TRBD1. V dropped 5 bases and J dropped 5; count of bases not matched to a gene: 6. Germline V CDR1 and CDR2: SEHNR, FQNEAQ (reference sequence). This CDR3 spans 13 amino acids. In DNA, the CDR3 is TGTGCCAGCAGCCAAGGAGGACAGGACGAGCAGTACTTC. Translation: CASSQGGQDEQYF.

As to this clonotype: An end of the junction does not agree with germline; a read error may underlie this. The chain carries TRBV6-5 and TRBJ2-1; the D gene is possibly TRBD2 (6 bases). The CDR3 has 14 residues. Germline V CDR1 and CDR2: MNHEY, SVGAGI. This chain's CDR3 is CASSYSQDYSEQFF. DNA for the CDR3: TGTGCCAGCAGTTACTCTCAGGACTACAGTGAGCAGTTCTTC.

This clonotype has a count of ten or more. V gene TRBV19 combines with J gene TRBJ1-1, with D uncertain. The V and J ends lost 5 bases and 6 bases respectively, with 7 bases between them. CDR1 is LNHDA and CDR2 is SQIVND in the germline V gene (reference sequence). The CDR3 spans 11 residues. The DNA of the CDR3 is TGTGCCAGTAGTGAACTAGCTGAAGCTTTCTTT. This codes for CASSELAEAFF.